These T cell receptor beta chains were read from a single sample in a study of T cell repertoires in ileal Crohn's disease. The repertoire was sequenced with immunoSEQ multiplex PCR; TCRdb's copy has only in-frame clones and lacks some. The sample carries about 2,000 clones, 75% to 90% recorded once. Source material: ileal tissue. The receptors were gathered from an adult with Crohn's disease. Both conserved end residues are part of each CDR3. The D gene is left open where the match is weak. Rows give clone size only sometimes, using once, few, many, or a class for an expanded clone.

V	size	length	D	J	DNA	CDR3
TRBV30	-	15	TRBD1	TRBJ1-3	TGTGCCTGGAGTGTAGGGGACAGAGCTGGAAACACCATATATTTT	CAWSVGDRAGNTIYF
TRBV5-1	-	17	TRBD1	TRBJ1-1	TGCGCCAGCAGCAAAGCAGACAGGGGAGGCGGGAACACTGAAGCTTTCTTT	CASSKADRGGGNTEAFF
TRBV10-3	-	14	-	TRBJ1-1	TGTGCCATCTCCTCAGGAGGGGAGAACACTGAAGCTTTCTTT	CAISSGGENTEAFF
TRBV4-1	few	16	-	TRBJ1-6	TGCGCCAGCAGCCAAGATACCTGGGAGCCTAATTCACCCCTCCACTTT	CASSQDTWEPNSPLHF
TRBV4-2	-	17	-	TRBJ1-1	TGTGCCAGCAGCCAAGTCACAGTCGCGCCGGGGAGGGGGGAAGCTTTCTTT	CASSQVTVAPGRGEAFF
TRBV5-4	-	16	TRBD1	TRBJ2-7	TGTGCCAGCAGCGGAAGCAAGGACAGGAGAACCTACGAGCAGTACTTC	CASSGSKDRRTYEQYF
TRBV5-1	few	11	-	TRBJ2-5	TGCGCCAGCAGCTTGGACGAGACCCAGTACTTC	CASSLDETQYF
TRBV7-9	once	13	-	TRBJ2-7	TGTGCCAGCAGCTTAGCGGGGCGGGACACACCAAACTTC	CASSLAGRDTPNF
TRBV2	once	15	-	TRBJ1-5	TGTGCCAGCAGGGCGGGACCCTTTGGCAATCAGCCCCAGCATTTT	CASRAGPFGNQPQHF
TRBV14	once	14	-	TRBJ2-5	TGTGCCAGCAGCCGTTTACTGGATCAAGAGACCCAGTACTTC	CASSRLLDQETQYF
TRBV11-2	-	13	-	TRBJ1-2	TGTGCCAGCAGATCTACAGGGAACTATGGCTACACCTTC	CASRSTGNYGYTF
TRBV28	-	13	-	TRBJ1-2	TGTGCCATCCAGACGGACCCTAACTATGGCTACACCTTC	CAIQTDPNYGYTF
TRBV5-5	large	10	-	TRBJ2-7	TGTGCCAGCAGCGGGGACGAGCAGTACTTC	CASSGDEQYF
TRBV28	-	18	TRBD1	TRBJ1-1	TGTGCCAGCAGTTTAATAGGGACAGGGGGCTTGAGTTACACTGAAGCTTTCTTT	CASSLIGTGGLSYTEAFF
TRBV28	-	14	TRBD1	TRBJ1-4	TGTGCCAGCAGTTTACCGGGACAGATTGAAAAACTGTTTTTT	CASSLPGQIEKLFF
TRBV28	few	13	-	TRBJ1-2	TGTGCCAGCAGTGGGGGGCAACACTATGGCTACACCTTC	CASSGGQHYGYTF
TRBV7-2	-	13	-	TRBJ1-2	TGTGCCAGCAGCCCCTGGAAGAACTATGGCTACACCTTC	CASSPWKNYGYTF
TRBV5-1	once	13	-	TRBJ1-1	TGCGCCAGCAGCTTGGCGGACAGCACTGAAGCTTTCTTT	CASSLADSTEAFF
TRBV4-2	-	15	-	TRBJ2-7	TGTGCCAGCAGCCAGGATGCTACAGGTACCTACGAGCAGTACTTC	CASSQDATGTYEQYF
TRBV5-6	-	16	TRBD1	TRBJ1-5	TGTGCCAGCAGCATCGGACAGGGGGCAAGCAATCAGCCCCAGCATTTT	CASSIGQGASNQPQHF
TRBV15	-	16	TRBD2	TRBJ2-7	TGTGCCACCAGCAGAGATATCGGGGGGAACTCCTACGAGCAGTACTTC	CATSRDIGGNSYEQYF
TRBV6-6	-	13	-	TRBJ1-2	TGTGCCAGCAGTCCCGGACCGTGGGGTGGCTACACCTTC	CASSPGPWGGYTF
TRBV7-2	-	14	-	TRBJ2-5	TGTGCCAGCAGCTCCGGCCGAGGGGGGGGGACCCAGTACTTC	CASSSGRGGGTQYF
TRBV6-4	-	15	-	TRBJ2-2	TGTGCCAGCAGTGACGGTCTAACCAAGGCCGGGGAGCTGTTTTTT	CASSDGLTKAGELFF
TRBV28	-	17	TRBD1	TRBJ1-5	TGTGCCAGCAGTGGGACAGTGGGGACGATAGGCAATCAGCCCCAGCATTTT	CASSGTVGTIGNQPQHF
TRBV12-1	few	15	-	TRBJ2-1	TGTGCCAGCAGCTTGGACAAGGGGACCTACAATGAGCAGTTCTTC	CASSLDKGTYNEQFF
TRBV5-1	-	16	TRBD1	TRBJ1-1	TGCGCCAGCAGCTCCACAGGAAAGGGGGCCCCGGCTGAAGCTTTCTTT	CASSSTGKGAPAEAFF
TRBV5-6	-	14	TRBD2	TRBJ2-1	TGTGCCAGCAGCTTGGCCCTAGCGGGGGCCGAGCAGTTCTTC	CASSLALAGAEQFF
TRBV7-9	-	14	TRBD1	TRBJ1-1	TGTGCCAGCAGCGCGCAGGGGGGTAACACTGAAGCTTTCTTT	CASSAQGGNTEAFF
TRBV12-5	-	14	TRBD1	TRBJ1-6	TGTGCTAATCACATACAGGGGAAAACCTCACCCCTCCACTTT	CANHIQGKTSPLHF
TRBV27	-	14	-	TRBJ1-2	TGTGCCAGCAGTGGGTCTGGACGAAACTATGGCTACACCTTC	CASSGSGRNYGYTF
TRBV20-1	-	11	-	TRBJ2-2	TGCAGTGGGGGGGCGGCCGGGGAGCTGTTTTTT	CSGGAAGELFF
TRBV28	-	15	TRBD1	TRBJ1-1	TGTGCCAGCAGTCCAGCCGGGACAGGGGGACCTGAAGCTTTCTTT	CASSPAGTGGPEAFF
TRBV11-2	-	14	-	TRBJ2-6	TGTGCCAGCAGAGGGATGACTGGGGCCAACGTCCTGACTTTC	CASRGMTGANVLTF
TRBV7-8	-	13	TRBD2	TRBJ2-5	TGTGCCAGCTGGCGGGGGGCGCGGGAGACCCAGTACTTC	CASWRGARETQYF
TRBV4-2	-	13	-	TRBJ1-2	TGTGCCAGCAGCGATGGAGGGGCGGGTGGCTACACCTTC	CASSDGGAGGYTF
TRBV28	-	15	TRBD1	TRBJ1-3	TGTGCCAGCAGTGGGACAGGGAACTTCGGAAACACCATATATTTT	CASSGTGNFGNTIYF
TRBV4-1	-	12	-	TRBJ1-1	TGCGCCAGCAGCCAAGACGCCACTGAAGCTTTCTTT	CASSQDATEAFF
TRBV5-5	-	16	TRBD1	TRBJ2-2	TGTGCCAGCAGCTTGGAAGGGACAGGGGGGACCGGGGAGCTGTTTTTT	CASSLEGTGGTGELFF
TRBV7-8	-	12	-	TRBJ2-6	TGTGCCAGCAGCTCTGGGGCCAACGTCCTGACTTTC	CASSSGANVLTF
TRBV10-1	-	14	TRBD2	TRBJ2-1	TGCGCCAGCAGAAGTTCGGGGGGAAGTAGTGAGCAGTTCTTC	CASRSSGGSSEQFF
TRBV6-1	-	15	TRBD1	TRBJ2-2	TGTGCCAGCAGTGAAGGGACAGGGGACACCGGGGAGCTGTTTTTT	CASSEGTGDTGELFF
TRBV4-2	-	12	-	TRBJ1-5	TGTGCCAGCAGCCAAGGGCGGCAGCCCCAGCATTTT	CASSQGRQPQHF
TRBV29-1	-	14	-	TRBJ2-2	TGCAGCGCTCAAGCCCAGGGGACCACCGGGGAGCTGTTTTTT	CSAQAQGTTGELFF
TRBV5-1	-	16	-	TRBJ1-3	TGCGCCAGCTCAGCGGGAATCCTGAGCTCTGGAAACACCATATATTTT	CASSAGILSSGNTIYF